Each of the 20 T cell receptor beta chains below was sequenced from the same sample in a study of shared clonotypes between healthy human individuals. This table comes from immunoSEQ multiplex PCR, and its TCRdb copy is limited to in-frame clones, with some not included. Here the sample spans 2 million to 3 million clones, approximately 94% being singletons. Sequenced material: naive CD4+ T cells from PBMCs. The subset was: CD45RA+ positively selected. The receptors come from a man in his late teens or twenties in good health. Some clones in this sample may be carry-over from other donors' samples.

V gene TRBV19 combines with J gene TRBJ1-1; tentative D call: TRBD1 (6 bases). Trimming took 6 bases from V and 2 from J, leaving 13 bases between them. Germline lookup yields CDR1 LNHDA and CDR2 SQIVND (reference sequence). CDR3 size: 14 residues. CDR3 bases: TGTGCCAGTAGGACCACGGGACACAACACTGAAGCTTTCTTT. It encodes CASRTTGHNTEAFF.

The CDR3 here is CASSLQGGRGDTQYF. The DNA for the CDR3 is TGTGCCAGCAGCTTACAGGGAGGGCGGGGAGATACGCAGTATTTT. The chain uses TRBV7-3 and TRBJ2-3, with 7 bases lining up with TRBD2. The length of the CDR3 is 15 residues. The junction had 7 bases not matched to a gene; V was cut back by 2 bases and J by 5 bases. The germline CDR1 and CDR2 sequences are SGHTA and FQGTGA.

V and J are TRBV28 and TRBJ1-2, with D possibly being TRBD1 (5 bases). The V gene's germline CDR1 is MDHEN and CDR2 SYDVKM. V lost 2 bases, J lost 4 bases, and 14 bases lay in between. This CDR3 contains 15 residues. CDR3 sequence reads: CASSLVGASPYGYTF. The CDR3 DNA reads TGTGCCAGCAGTTTAGTAGGGGCCAGCCCCTATGGCTACACCTTC.

This rearrangement joins TRBV7-2 to TRBJ2-6, with D possibly matching TRBD2 (6 bases). The germline gives CDR1 SGHTA, CDR2 FQGNSA. The CDR3 has 18 residues. Trimming cost V 2 bases and J 2 bases, with 16 bases left between them. CDR3 coding DNA: TGTGCCAGCAGCTTATTGTCGCGGGGACTCCCTGGGGCCAACGTCCTGACTTTC. Translation: CASSLLSRGLPGANVLTF.

CDR3 DNA sequence: TGTGCCAGCAGCCTGGGGATGACAGGGCGGGAGACCCAGTACTTC. As protein: CASSLGMTGRETQYF. The rearrangement links TRBV7-3 to TRBJ2-5; 7 positions agree with TRBD1. Trimming removed 5 bases from V and 5 bases from J; junction bases left unmatched: 11. The CDR3 has 15 amino acids. CDR1 is SGHTA, CDR2 FQGTGA, per germline.

This clone was recorded only once. This chain links TRBV2 with TRBJ1-4; D possibly corresponds to TRBD1 (5 bases). V was shortened by 4 bases and J by 8 bases, with 11 bases between the two germline ends. Germline-derived CDR1 and CDR2 are SNHLY and FYNNEI. The CDR3 totals 13 residues. The CDR3 region has the DNA TGTGCCAGCAGTGGCAGGGTTGGCGAAAAACTGTTTTTT. Its translation: CASSGRVGEKLFF.

The rearrangement links TRBV7-3 to TRBJ2-1, with TRBD1 as a possible D gene (6 bases). CDR1 and CDR2 from the germline V gene are SGHTA and FQGTGA. V was pared by 4 bases and J by 4 bases, with 14 bases between. The CDR3 is made up of 15 amino acids. The CDR3 DNA reads as TGTGCCAGCAGCTCGGCCGGGGACACGTACAATGAGCAGTTCTTC. This sequence encodes CASSSAGDTYNEQFF.

The rearrangement uses TRBV7-8 and TRBJ2-3; TRBD1 agrees at 9 bases. The V gene's germline CDR1 is SGHVS and CDR2 FQNEAQ. The length of the CDR3 is 15 residues. V trimming: 5 bases; J trimming: 2 bases; junction bases outside the gene matches: 5. The DNA of the CDR3 is TGTGCCAGCAGCATCGACAGGGGGGACACAGATACGCAGTATTTT. Encoded protein: CASSIDRGDTDTQYF.

This clone was recorded only once. This chain links TRBV4-2 with TRBJ2-1; TRBD2 aligns across 10 bases. Germline CDR1 reads LGHNA; CDR2 reads YNFKEQ. This CDR3 is built from 18 residues. Trimming at V came to 1 base and at J to 7 bases, leaving 13 bases not matched to a gene. The CDR3 DNA is TGTGCCAGCAGCCAAGTATCGGTGCTAGCGGGAGTATCGAATGAGCAGTTCTTC. It translates to CASSQVSVLAGVSNEQFF.

The chain recombines TRBV5-1 with TRBJ2-1; 16 nucleotides match TRBD2. The trim removed 0 bases at V and 10 bases at J, leaving 4 bases unmatched. Germline lookup yields CDR1 SGHRS and CDR2 YFSETQ. The CDR3 consists of 16 residues. The CDR3, as DNA: TGCGCCAGCAGCTTGGCCTTGGGACTAGCGGGAGGGGAGCAGTTCTTC. Its protein is CASSLALGLAGGEQFF.

The genes are TRBV7-7 and TRBJ1-1; D ambiguous. The CDR3 is 13 residues long. V gave up 2 bases and J gave up 2 bases, with 6 bases separating them. Germline CDR1 reads SSHAT; CDR2 reads FNYEAQ (reference sequence). The CDR3 DNA sequence: TGTGCCAGCAGCTTATCAGCAAACACTGAAGCTTTCTTT. Residues: CASSLSANTEAFF.

The V and J genes are TRBV5-4 and TRBJ2-1, with TRBD2 identical over 7 bases. Per germline, CDR1 SGHNT and CDR2 YYREEE (reference sequence). V gave up 4 bases and J gave up 2 bases; unmatched junction bases: 6. The CDR3 covers 15 residues. DNA of the CDR3: TGTGCCAGCAGCACCCGGAGCGGGACCTACAATGAGCAGTTCTTC. Its protein product is CASSTRSGTYNEQFF.

This chain connects TRBV9 to TRBJ1-1, with TRBD1 matching 9 bases. With 4 bases clipped from V and 5 bases from J, the junction kept 9 bases outside the gene matches. The length of the CDR3 is 15 residues. CDR1 is SGDLS and CDR2 is YYNGEE in the germline V gene. This CDR3 reads CASSLGQGGDTEAFF. The CDR3 region has the DNA TGTGCCAGCAGCCTGGGACAGGGAGGGGATACTGAAGCTTTCTTT.

The chain employs TRBV18 and TRBJ2-7; weak D call: TRBD1 (5 bases). CDR3 length: 14 amino acids. CDR1 and CDR2 (germline): KGHSH, LQKENI. The V and J ends lost 6 bases and 4 bases respectively, with 16 bases between them. The CDR3 sequence is CASSPGDRRYEQYF. Written as DNA, the CDR3 is TGTGCCAGCTCCCCAGGTGACAGACGGTACGAGCAGTACTTC. The full variable domain, its missing parts supplied by reference TRBV18 and TRBJ2-7, is NAGVMQNPRHLVRRRGQEARLRCSPMKGHSHVYWYRQLPEEGLKFMVYLQKENIIDESGMPKERFSAEFPKEGPSILRIQQVVRGDSAAYFCASSPGDRRYEQYFGPGTRLTVT.

The gene calls are TRBV18 and TRBJ1-3, with 12 bases identical to TRBD1. This CDR3 spans 15 amino acids. J lost 7 bases, V lost 0 bases, and 1 base had no gene match. From germline, CDR1 is KGHSH and CDR2 LQKENI. The CDR3 nucleotides read TGTGCCAGCTCACCACCGGGACAGGGGGCGAACACCATATATTTT. It translates to CASSPPGQGANTIYF.

CDR3 residues: CASSKQGAENEKLFF. DNA for the CDR3: TGTGCCAGCAGTAAACAGGGGGCTGAGAATGAAAAACTGTTTTTT. This chain connects TRBV6-6 to TRBJ1-4, with TRBD1 identical over 9 bases. Trimming removed 5 bases from V and 5 bases from J; junction bases left unmatched: 6. This CDR3 comprises 15 residues. Germline assignment: CDR1 MNHNY and CDR2 SVGAGI (reference sequence).

This chain joins TRBV7-2 and TRBJ2-7; unclear D gene. This CDR3 is built from 15 residues. Germline V gene data show CDR1 as SGHTA and CDR2 as FQGNSA. Trimming removed 1 base from V and 1 base from J, with 11 bases in between. The CDR3 DNA follows: TGTGCCAGCAGCTTAGTCCCTCAGTTTTCCTACGAGCAGTACTTC. It yields the protein CASSLVPQFSYEQYF.

This clone was seen a handful of times. The chain combines TRBV6-5 with TRBJ1-5; the D gene is possibly TRBD1 (5 bases). The CDR3 has 15 amino acids. Germline CDR1 reads MNHEY; CDR2 reads SVGAGI. Trimming removed 2 bases from V and 4 bases from J, with 12 bases in between. Here the CDR3 reads CASSYSQGSNQPQHF. The CDR3 DNA is TGTGCCAGCAGTTACAGTCAGGGATCGAATCAGCCCCAGCATTTT.

V usage is TRBV4-2 and J usage is TRBJ2-2; D is perhaps TRBD2 (5 bases). V was clipped by 0 bases and J by 1 base, with 12 bases between them. This CDR3 region has 17 residues. Germline V gene sequence: CDR1 LGHNA, CDR2 YNFKEQ. CDR3 residues: CASSQEVQRRNTGELFF. DNA for the CDR3: TGTGCCAGCAGCCAAGAGGTCCAGCGGAGGAACACCGGGGAGCTGTTTTTT.

The genes are TRBV29-1 and TRBJ1-1; D may be TRBD1 (5 bases). The CDR3 loop spans 16 amino acids. Trimming cost V 7 bases and J 3 bases, with 24 bases left between them. Germline assignment: CDR1 SQVTM and CDR2 ANQGSEA. The CDR3 DNA sequence: TGCAGCGCTCTCTATTGGGACGCCGGGGAGGACACTGAAGCTTTCTTT. It specifies CSALYWDAGEDTEAFF.